These T cell receptor beta chains were read from a single sample in a study of T cell responses to AZD1222 COVID-19 vaccine. The table came from immunoSEQ multiplex PCR; TCRdb's copy has only in-frame clones and leaves some out. The sample includes about 130,000 clones, more than 70% seen only once; the top ten take around 9.3%. Sample: peripheral blood, taken on day 0 of AZD1222 vaccination. These receptors originate from an adult in good health. CDR3s include the opening cysteine and the closing phenylalanine or tryptophan. A D gene is named only where the DNA matches it firmly. The size of a clone is reported for some rows only, either as once, few or many, or as a class for expanded clones.

J gene | clone size | V gene | D gene | CDR3 protein | CDR3 DNA
TRBJ2-1 | . | TRBV5-5 | . | CASSFVRYNEQFF | TGTGCCAGCAGCTTCGTTCGGTACAATGAGCAGTTCTTC
TRBJ2-7 | . | TRBV4-2 | . | CASSQDGGTATYEQYF | TGTGCCAGCAGCCAAGATGGGGGGACAGCAACCTACGAGCAGTACTTC
TRBJ1-2 | . | TRBV19 | . | CASIGPRLNYGYTF | TGTGCCAGTATTGGTCCCAGACTGAACTATGGCTACACCTTC
TRBJ2-5 | . | TRBV15 | TRBD2 | CATSSENLRSGTSGAWKETQYF | TGTGCCACCAGCAGTGAGAACCTAAGGTCAGGCACTAGCGGGGCATGGAAGGAGACCCAGTACTTC
TRBJ2-1 | . | TRBV27 | . | CASSLVRSGSYNEQFF | TGTGCCAGCAGTTTAGTAAGGTCCGGCTCCTACAATGAGCAGTTCTTC
TRBJ1-1 | few | TRBV20-1 | . | CSASEHLNTEAFF | TGCAGTGCTAGTGAACACTTGAACACTGAAGCTTTCTTT
TRBJ2-7 | . | TRBV9 | TRBD2 | CASSVGLAGYEQYF | TGTGCCAGCAGCGTGGGACTAGCGGGCTACGAGCAGTACTTC
TRBJ1-5 | . | TRBV4-1 | . | CASSLHGGSRGNQPQHF | TGCGCCAGCAGCCTCCACGGTGGGAGCAGGGGCAATCAGCCCCAGCATTTT
TRBJ2-4 | . | TRBV28 | TRBD2 | CASSSPGTSGRAVKNIQYF | TGTGCCAGCAGCTCCCCCGGGACTAGCGGGAGGGCCGTCAAAAACATTCAGTACTTC
TRBJ1-5 | . | TRBV7-7 | . | CASSQDGGNQPQHF | TGTGCTAGCAGTCAAGACGGAGGCAATCAGCCCCAGCATTTT
TRBJ1-1 | . | TRBV7-9 | . | CASSFPTNTEAFF | TGTGCCAGCAGCTTCCCGACTAACACTGAAGCTTTCTTT
TRBJ1-5 | . | TRBV2 | . | CASDRSGLRQPQHF | TGTGCCAGCGACCGGTCGGGATTACGCCAGCCCCAGCATTTT
TRBJ1-2 | . | TRBV10-1 | . | CASSEDPNYGYTF | TGCGCCAGCAGTGAGGACCCAAACTATGGCTACACCTTC
TRBJ2-2 | . | TRBV5-4 | . | CASSTRNGPTGELFF | TGTGCCAGCAGCACACGGAACGGACCCACCGGGGAGCTGTTTTTT
TRBJ2-7 | . | TRBV19 | . | CASRPGQFYEQYF | TGTGCCAGTAGACCGGGCCAGTTTTACGAGCAGTACTTC
TRBJ1-5 | . | TRBV18 | . | CASSPASGLGNQPQHF | TGTGCCAGCTCACCAGCCTCGGGGTTAGGCAATCAGCCCCAGCATTTT
TRBJ1-1 | . | TRBV5-4 | TRBD1 | CASSTHIDRDTEAFF | TGTGCCAGCAGCACACATATCGACAGGGACACTGAAGCTTTCTTT
TRBJ2-5 | . | TRBV6-6 | . | CASNDAQLGTQYF | TGTGCCAGCAACGACGCGCAACTGGGGACCCAGTACTTC
TRBJ1-2 | . | TRBV6-1 | . | CASSDPYGYTF | TGTGCCAGCAGTGACCCTTATGGCTACACCTTC
TRBJ2-2 | few | TRBV30 | TRBD2 | CAGQPGLANTGELFF | TGTGCCGGACAGCCGGGACTAGCGAATACCGGGGAGCTGTTTTTT
TRBJ2-7 | few | TRBV9 | TRBD2 | CASSIGLAGGSAYEQYF | TGTGCCAGCAGCATCGGACTAGCGGGGGGTTCCGCCTACGAGCAGTACTTC
TRBJ1-4 | . | TRBV7-9 | . | CASSLGTEKLFF | TGTGCCAGCAGCTTAGGGACCGAAAAACTGTTTTTT
TRBJ1-3 | . | TRBV21-1 | . | CASSAAGRVSGNTIYF | TGTGCCAGCAGCGCGGCAGGCCGCGTCTCTGGAAACACCATATATTTT
TRBJ2-1 | . | TRBV9 | TRBD2 | CASSLGTSGRDTVNEQFF | TGTGCCAGCAGCTTGGGGACTAGCGGGAGAGATACAGTTAATGAGCAGTTCTTC
TRBJ2-3 | few | TRBV19 | . | CASSPTRAAAYTQYF | TGTGCCAGTAGTCCTACAAGGGCGGCTGCATATACGCAGTATTTT
TRBJ1-3 | . | TRBV5-6 | . | CASSLRVAGNTIYF | TGTGCCAGCAGCTTGAGAGTAGCTGGAAACACCATATATTTT
TRBJ1-1 | . | TRBV7-9 | . | CASSSERVGNTEAFF | TGTGCCAGCAGCTCCGAACGGGTTGGGAACACTGAAGCTTTCTTT
TRBJ1-2 | . | TRBV6-5 | . | CASRRIRGNYGYTF | TGTGCCAGCAGGAGAATAAGGGGAAACTATGGCTACACCTTC
TRBJ1-5 | . | TRBV18 | . | CASSPYLVKGLNQPQHF | TGTGCCAGCTCACCATATTTGGTGAAAGGGTTAAATCAGCCCCAGCATTTT